This T cell receptor (beta chain) was sequenced for a study of regulatory T cells in long-lasting Graves disease. To make TCR beta libraries, researchers used iRepertoire HTBI primers and Arm-PCR of CDR3 regions. TCRdb analysed the multiplex PCR reads with MiXCR anew, one entry per CDR3 protein. The table shows roughly 320,000 distinct CDR3 sequences, with 16% occurring only once. CDR1 DFQATT and CDR2 SNEGSKA come from the germline V gene (reference sequence). The V gene end was trimmed by 6 bases and the J gene end by 12 bases; junction bases not matched to a gene: 12. CDR3 length: 12 residues. The time point: newly diagnosed GD, antithyroid drugs for less than 3 months. Construction of the TCR library relied on RNA isolated from PBMCs. The sample also formed part of further work on T cells in Graves' hyperthyroidism and ophthalmopathy. According to that study: Used for diagnoses were clinical symptoms, serum thyroxine and TRAb, thyroid ultrasound and orbital computed tomography. The model made its ophthalmopathy prediction, and onset followed a median approximately 6.5 months later.

The material sequenced was peripheral blood mononuclear cells (PBMCs), taken at new diagnosis, from a patient treated with antithyroid drugs. V and J are TRBV20-1 and TRBJ2-7; TRBD1 agrees at 9 bases. This receptor was taken from a man aged 35-49 years with Graves disease. DNA of the CDR3: TGCAGTGCCCAAGTTACAGGGGGCGCCCCGTACTTC. Amino acids: CSAQVTGGAPYF.